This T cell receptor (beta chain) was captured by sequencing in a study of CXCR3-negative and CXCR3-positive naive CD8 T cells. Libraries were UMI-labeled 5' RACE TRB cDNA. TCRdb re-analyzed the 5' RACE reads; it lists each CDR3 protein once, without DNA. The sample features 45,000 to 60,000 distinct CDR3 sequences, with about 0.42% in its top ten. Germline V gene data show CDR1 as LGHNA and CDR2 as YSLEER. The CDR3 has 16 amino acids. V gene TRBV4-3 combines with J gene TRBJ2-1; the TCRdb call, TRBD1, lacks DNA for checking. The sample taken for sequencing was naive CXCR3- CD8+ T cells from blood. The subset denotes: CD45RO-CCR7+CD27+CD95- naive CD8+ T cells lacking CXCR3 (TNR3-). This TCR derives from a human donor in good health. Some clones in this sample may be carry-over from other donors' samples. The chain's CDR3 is CASSQDSGPGYNEQFF.